This TCR beta chain was recorded in a study of identifying expanded T cells in peripheral blood. Study-wide points: Clone count variance between roughly 2-week samples rose with total template count.

Using immunoSEQ multiplex PCR, the repertoire was profiled, and TCRdb retains in-frame clones only, with some absent. The data contain fewer than 55,000 clones, roughly 82% of them singletons. Collection occurred without any documented infections or immune events in donors. On this clone itself: Its antigen is undetermined.

The junction had 9 bases not matched to a gene; V was cut back by 3 bases and J by 7 bases. CDR1 SGHAT and CDR2 FQNNGV come from the germline V gene. The CDR3 loop spans 15 amino acids. This chain uses TRBV11-2 with TRBJ2-1; 7 nucleotides align to TRBD2. The receptor was isolated from a person between 18 and 75 years old in good health. The sample taken for sequencing was blood. The CDR3 loop reads CASSFIERDRNEQFF. The CDR3 DNA reads TGTGCCAGCAGCTTTATCGAGCGGGATAGAAATGAGCAGTTCTTC.